These 25 T cell receptor beta chains were sequenced from one sample in a study of blood T cell repertoires in COVID-19. The repertoire was sequenced with immunoSEQ multiplex PCR; TCRdb's copy has only in-frame clones and lacks some. The sample contains a few hundred thousand clones, around four fifths of which appear only once. Sequencing was carried out using peripheral blood. The source is an elderly woman with active or convalescent COVID-19.

CDR3: CASSVYSGGTSYNEQFF. CDR3 nucleotides: TGTGCCAGCAGCGTATATAGCGGGGGGACCTCCTACAATGAGCAGTTCTTC. The V call is TRBV9, the J call TRBJ2-1, with 10 bases fitting TRBD2. The CDR3 spans 17 residues. Unmatched junction bases numbered 4, after V lost 1 base and J lost 0 bases. The germline CDR1 and CDR2 sequences are SGDLS and YYNGEE.

This chain uses TRBV19 with TRBJ1-2, with D uncertain. This CDR3 has 15 amino acids. Germline CDR1 and CDR2: LNHDA and SQIVND (reference sequence). V shed 9 bases and J shed 3 bases, with 20 bases lying between them. The CDR3 sequence is CASHVVSLDYYGYTF. The CDR3 DNA follows: TGTGCCAGCCACGTCGTTTCGCTGGACTACTATGGCTACACCTTC. Full variable domain (remainder filled in from reference TRBV19 and TRBJ1-2): DGGITQSPKYLFRKEGQNVTLSCEQNLNHDAMYWYRQDPGQGLRLIYYSQIVNDFQKGDIAEGYSVSREKKESFPLTVTSAQKNPTAFYLCASHVVSLDYYGYTFGSGTRLTVV.

The chain combines TRBV18 with TRBJ1-5; the D gene is possibly TRBD1 (6 bases). This CDR3 is 15 amino acids long. Germline CDR1 reads KGHSH; CDR2 reads LQKENI. The V gene lost 4 bases and the J gene lost 1 base, with 11 bases spanning the gap. The CDR3 reads CASSLGQPSNQPQHF. The CDR3, as DNA: TGTGCCAGCTCACTCGGACAGCCAAGCAATCAGCCCCAGCATTTT.

The chain combines TRBV4-2 with TRBJ1-3; no clear D. V was clipped by 1 base and J by 0 bases, with 10 bases between them. Germline V lookup: CDR1 LGHNA, CDR2 YNFKEQ. The CDR3 length is 16 residues. CDR3 in amino acids: CASSQAVQASGNTIYF. DNA of the CDR3: TGTGCCAGCAGCCAAGCCGTTCAAGCCTCTGGAAACACCATATATTTT.

This chain joins TRBV7-2 and TRBJ1-1; 10 nucleotides line up with TRBD1. The CDR3 is 17 residues long. After removal of 5 bases from V and 4 bases from J, the junction contained 13 bases not matched to a gene. Germline V gives CDR1 SGHTA, CDR2 FQGNSA. CDR3 region: CASSPVPGQGIGTEAFF. The CDR3 DNA sequence: TGTGCCAGCAGCCCAGTCCCGGGACAGGGGATCGGCACTGAAGCTTTCTTT. Based on the CDR3 plus reference TRBV7-2 and TRBJ1-1, the full variable domain is GAGVSQSPSNKVTEKGKDVELRCDPISGHTALYWYRQSLGQGLEFLIYFQGNSAPDKSGLPSDRFSAERTGGSVSTLTIQRTQQEDSAVYLCASSPVPGQGIGTEAFFGQGTRLTVV.

V gene TRBV10-3 combines with J gene TRBJ2-3; 10 positions agree with TRBD1. CDR3 length equals 15 residues. Trimming took 4 bases from V and 3 from J; bases not matched to a gene: 4. Germline V gene data show CDR1 as ENHRY and CDR2 as SYGVKD. CDR3 bases: TGTGCCATCAGTGTCAGACAGGGGGCAACAGATACGCAGTATTTT. It specifies CAISVRQGATDTQYF.

This clone showed up just a few times. The J gene is TRBJ2-3, the V gene TRBV6-6, with 10 bases matching TRBD2. V shed 2 bases, J shed 6 bases, and the junction held 2 bases outside the gene matches. CDR3 length: 14 amino acids. Germline V gene sequence: CDR1 MNHNY, CDR2 SVGAGI (reference sequence). DNA of the CDR3: TGTGCCAGCAGTTACGGAGCGGGAGGGGATACGCAGTATTTT. This encodes CASSYGAGGDTQYF.

This clone was detected only a few times. This rearrangement joins TRBV28 to TRBJ2-3; 7 positions match TRBD2. This CDR3 is built from 14 residues. CDR1 and CDR2 from the germline V gene are MDHEN and SYDVKM. Losses at the gene ends were 8 bases for V and 4 bases for J; bases not matched to a gene: 9. CDR3 nucleotides: TGTGCCAGCCTCATCGGCGGGAGCCCAGATACGCAGTATTTT. Translated, it gives CASLIGGSPDTQYF.

The chain's CDR3 is CASRRDSSYNSPLHF. The CDR3 DNA reads TGTGCCAGCAGACGTGACAGCTCCTATAATTCACCCCTCCACTTT. The chain combines TRBV27 with TRBJ1-6, with D maybe TRBD1 (5 bases). Looked up from germline, CDR1 is MNHEY and CDR2 is SMNVEV (reference sequence). Trimming took off 6 bases at V and 0 bases at J, with 9 bases between the two ends. The CDR3 contains 15 residues.

The chain couples TRBV6-5 to TRBJ2-7; D uncertain. CDR1 is MNHEY, CDR2 SVGAGI, per germline. Trimming left V 0 bases short and J 0 bases short, with 6 bases between. CDR3 length: 14 residues. The CDR3 loop is CASSYSSYSYEQYF. CDR3 bases: TGTGCCAGCAGTTACTCATCGTACTCCTACGAGCAGTACTTC.

The CDR3 loop reads CASSRDLLGGELFF. CDR3 in DNA: TGTGCCAGCAGCCGAGACTTGCTTGGCGGGGAGCTGTTTTTT. The rearrangement links TRBV7-3 to TRBJ2-2; D gene ambiguous. V lost 5 bases and J lost 7, with 14 bases in between. Germline V lookup: CDR1 SGHTA, CDR2 FQGTGA. CDR3 length: 14 amino acids. The full variable domain, rest sourced from reference TRBV7-3 and TRBJ2-2, is GAGVSQTPSNKVTEKGKYVELRCDPISGHTALYWYRQSLGQGPEFLIYFQGTGAADDSGLPNDRFFAVRPEGSVSTLKIQRTERGDSAVYLCASSRDLLGGELFFGEGSRLTVL.

V and J are TRBV4-1 and TRBJ1-4; unclear D gene. Between the trimmed V and J ends, which lost 0 bases and 8 bases, there was a span of 13 bases. Germline V lookup: CDR1 MGHRA, CDR2 YSYEKL. The CDR3 spans 15 residues. Here the CDR3 DNA reads TGCGCCAGCAGCCAAGATCGGGGTTACGAGGAAAAACTGTTTTTT. Protein sequence: CASSQDRGYEEKLFF.

This clone has just one count. The chain combines TRBV29-1 with TRBJ2-5; 9 nucleotides agree with TRBD2. The CDR3 is 15 amino acids. From germline, CDR1 is SQVTM and CDR2 ANQGSEA. Trimming removed 6 bases from V and 4 bases from J; junction bases left unmatched: 12. In DNA form, the CDR3 reads TGCAGCGTGGGGCTTCGGGGCGGGAGGGGAGAGACCCAGTACTTC. As protein: CSVGLRGGRGETQYF. Complete variable domain (other parts from reference TRBV29-1 and TRBJ2-5): SAVISQKPSRDICQRGTSLTIQCQVDSQVTMMFWYRQQPGQSLTLIATANQGSEATYESGFVIDKFPISRPNLTFSTLTVSNMSPEDSSIYLCSVGLRGGRGETQYFGPGTRLLVL.

The V call is TRBV18, the J call TRBJ1-2; 10 bases line up with TRBD1. Germline CDR1 is KGHSH and CDR2 is LQKENI. V was clipped by 8 bases and J by 7 bases; unmatched bases: 10. The CDR3 consists of 14 residues. CDR3: CASVLGTGEVGYTF. CDR3 in DNA: TGTGCCAGCGTTTTGGGGACAGGGGAAGTTGGCTACACCTTC.

This rearrangement joins TRBV13 to TRBJ2-5; the match to TRBD2 covers 7 bases. Germline V gene data show CDR1 as PRHDT and CDR2 as FYEKMQ (reference sequence). J was trimmed by 5 bases and V by 4 bases; bases with no gene match: 22. The CDR3 has 19 residues. The CDR3 spells CASSSRLLPLSGIDETQYF. The DNA of the CDR3 is TGTGCCAGCAGCTCCCGTCTTCTGCCATTGAGCGGGATTGATGAGACCCAGTACTTC. The whole variable domain, remainder taken from reference TRBV13 and TRBJ2-5, is AAGVIQSPRHLIKEKRETATLKCYPIPRHDTVYWYQQGPGQDPQFLISFYEKMQSDKGSIPDRFSAQQFSDYHSELNMSSLELGDSALYFCASSSRLLPLSGIDETQYFGPGTRLLVL.

This sequence joins TRBV28 and TRBJ1-5; no clear D gene. The CDR3 totals 17 residues. Germline V gene sequence: CDR1 MDHEN, CDR2 SYDVKM. Trimming removed 6 bases from V and 2 bases from J, with 20 bases in between. The CDR3 sequence is CASSSSEWGWGNQPQHF. In DNA, the CDR3 is TGTGCCAGCAGCAGTAGCGAGTGGGGTTGGGGCAATCAGCCCCAGCATTTT.

V usage is TRBV5-4 and J usage is TRBJ1-2; D may be TRBD1 (6 bases). CDR3 length equals 14 residues. Germline CDR1 and CDR2: SGHNT and YYREEE (reference sequence). The ends were cut back, 4 bases at V and 6 bases at J, with 16 bases in the middle. CDR3 nucleotide sequence: TGTGCCAGCAGCCAAGGACAGTTCTACGATGGCTACACCTTC. Translating it yields CASSQGQFYDGYTF.

To note about this clone: Additional DNA sequences in this sample encode the identical CDR3. This chain links TRBV6-5 with TRBJ1-3; no reliable D call. The germline V and J ends were trimmed by 0 bases and 0 bases, with 6 bases remaining between them. The CDR3 extends over 15 amino acids. In germline, CDR1 is MNHEY, CDR2 SVGAGI. Here the CDR3 reads CASSYSGSSGNTIYF. In nucleotides, the CDR3 is TGTGCCAGCAGTTACTCGGGCAGCTCTGGAAACACCATATATTTT.

The chain uses TRBV14 and TRBJ2-7; the match to TRBD1 covers 8 bases. V shed 2 bases and J 4 bases; nucleotides not matched to a gene: 7. This CDR3 region has 15 residues. Germline V lookup: CDR1 SGHDN, CDR2 FVKESK. CDR3 DNA: TGTGCCAGCAGCCAATATCAGGGGGCGGGTTACGAGCAGTACTTC. Translation: CASSQYQGAGYEQYF.

The chain is built from TRBV5-1 and TRBJ2-7; 7 bases fit TRBD1. CDR1 is SGHRS, CDR2 YFSETQ, per germline. V lost 1 base and J lost 5; bases outside the gene matches: 6. This CDR3 is built from 14 residues. The chain's CDR3 is CASSLTGTEDEQYF. DNA for the CDR3: TGCGCCAGCAGCTTGACCGGGACAGAGGACGAGCAGTACTTC.

This clone was seen only once. This rearrangement joins TRBV6-4 to TRBJ1-1; the match to TRBD1 covers 9 bases. The germline V gene has CDR1 MRHNA and CDR2 SNTAGT. The CDR3 contains 14 residues. The V gene end was trimmed by 4 bases and the J gene end by 7 bases; junction bases not matched to a gene: 7. The CDR3 DNA reads as TGTGCCAGCAGTGCTCAGGGACAGGGAGGTGAAGCTTTCTTT. As protein: CASSAQGQGGEAFF.

The chain carries TRBV7-6 and TRBJ1-2; tentatively, D is TRBD1 (5 bases). V dropped 5 bases and J dropped 3 bases, with 13 bases sitting between them. From germline, CDR1 is SGHVS and CDR2 FNYEAQ. The CDR3 runs to 14 residues. The CDR3 spells CASSPGGTDYGYTF. DNA of the CDR3: TGTGCCAGCAGCCCCGGGGGGACCGACTATGGCTACACCTTC.

The chain combines TRBV21-1 with TRBJ2-7; the table's TRBD2 call for D was not verified on the DNA. TRBV21-1 is a documented pseudogene. The CDR3 has 16 residues. The CDR3 spells CASSKIGSTPPYEQYF. DNA of the CDR3: TGTGCCAGCAGCAAAATCGGGTCCACTCCCCCCTACGAGCAGTACTTC.

The chain joins TRBV7-3 to TRBJ2-3; the D gene is possibly TRBD1 (5 bases). V was clipped by 5 bases and J by 8 bases, with 11 bases between them. CDR1 is SGHTA and CDR2 is FQGTGA in the germline V gene. This CDR3 has 12 amino acids. The CDR3 is CASSQRGGTQYF. The CDR3 coding sequence is TGTGCCAGCAGCCAAAGGGGTGGTACGCAGTATTTT.

The chain uses TRBV18 and TRBJ2-3; D perhaps matches TRBD1 (5 bases). V was clipped by 3 bases and J by 5 bases, with 18 bases between them. Germline V gene lookup returns CDR1 KGHSH and CDR2 LQKENI. The CDR3 extends over 16 amino acids. In nucleotides, the CDR3 is TGTGCCAGCTCACCTGGCCCCAGGGTGGGCCAAGATACGCAGTATTTT. Translated: CASSPGPRVGQDTQYF.